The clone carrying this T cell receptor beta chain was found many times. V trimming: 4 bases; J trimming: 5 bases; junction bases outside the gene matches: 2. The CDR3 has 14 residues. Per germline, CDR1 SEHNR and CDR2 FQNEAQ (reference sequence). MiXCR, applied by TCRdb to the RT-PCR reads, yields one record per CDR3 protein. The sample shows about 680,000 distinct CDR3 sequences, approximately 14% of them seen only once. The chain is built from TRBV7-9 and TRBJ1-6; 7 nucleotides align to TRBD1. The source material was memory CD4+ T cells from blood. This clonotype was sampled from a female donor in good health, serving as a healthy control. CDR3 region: CASSSGTDNSPLHF. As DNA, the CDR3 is TGTGCCAGCAGCTCCGGGACAGATAATTCACCCCTCCACTTT.